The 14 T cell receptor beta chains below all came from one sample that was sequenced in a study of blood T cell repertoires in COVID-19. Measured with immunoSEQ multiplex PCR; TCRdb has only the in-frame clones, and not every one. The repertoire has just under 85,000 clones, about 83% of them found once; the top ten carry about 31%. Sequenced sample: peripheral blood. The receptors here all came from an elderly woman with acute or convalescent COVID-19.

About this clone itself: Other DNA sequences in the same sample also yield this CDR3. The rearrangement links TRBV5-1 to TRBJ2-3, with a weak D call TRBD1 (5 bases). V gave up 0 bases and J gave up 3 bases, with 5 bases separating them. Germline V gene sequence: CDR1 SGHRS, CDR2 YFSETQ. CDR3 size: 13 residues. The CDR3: CASSLGQTDTQYF. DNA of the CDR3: TGCGCCAGCAGCTTGGGACAGACAGATACGCAGTATTTT. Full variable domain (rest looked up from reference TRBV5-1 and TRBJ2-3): KAGVTQTPRYLIKTRGQQVTLSCSPISGHRSVSWYQQTPGQGLQFLFEYFSETQRNKGNFPGRFSGRQFSNSRSEMNVSTLELGDSALYLCASSLGQTDTQYFGPGTRLTVL.

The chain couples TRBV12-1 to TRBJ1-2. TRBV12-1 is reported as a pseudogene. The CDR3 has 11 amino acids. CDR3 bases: TGTGCCAGCAGCTTTGCCGTTGGCTACACCTTC. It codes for CASSFAVGYTF.

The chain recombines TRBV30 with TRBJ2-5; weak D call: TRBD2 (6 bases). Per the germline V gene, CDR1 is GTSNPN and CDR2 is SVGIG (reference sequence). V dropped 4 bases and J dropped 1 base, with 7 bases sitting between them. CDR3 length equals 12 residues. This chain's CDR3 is CAWTSAQETQYF. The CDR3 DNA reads TGTGCCTGGACTAGCGCCCAAGAGACCCAGTACTTC.

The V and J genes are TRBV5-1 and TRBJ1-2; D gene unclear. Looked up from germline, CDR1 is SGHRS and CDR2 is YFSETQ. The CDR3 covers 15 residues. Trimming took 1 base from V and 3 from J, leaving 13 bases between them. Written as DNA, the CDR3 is TGCGCCAGCAGCTTGATGAGCTCTAGTGACTATGGCTACACCTTC. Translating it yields CASSLMSSSDYGYTF.

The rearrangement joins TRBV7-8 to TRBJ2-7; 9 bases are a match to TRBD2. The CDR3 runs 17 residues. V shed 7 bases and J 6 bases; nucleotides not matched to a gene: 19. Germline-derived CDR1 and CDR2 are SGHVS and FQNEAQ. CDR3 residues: CASTIKGGDSGRGEQYF. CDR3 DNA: TGTGCCAGCACCATTAAGGGGGGGGATAGCGGGAGAGGCGAGCAGTACTTC.

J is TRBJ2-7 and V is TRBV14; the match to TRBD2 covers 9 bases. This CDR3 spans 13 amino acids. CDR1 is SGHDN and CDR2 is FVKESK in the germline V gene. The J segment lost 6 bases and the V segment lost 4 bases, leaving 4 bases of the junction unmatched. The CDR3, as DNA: TGTGCCAGCAGCCGAAGCGGGGGGCTCGAGCAGTACTTC. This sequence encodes CASSRSGGLEQYF. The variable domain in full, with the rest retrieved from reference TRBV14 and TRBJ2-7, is EAGVTQFPSHSVIEKGQTVTLRCDPISGHDNLYWYRRVMGKEIKFLLHFVKESKQDESGMPNNRFLAERTGGTYSTLKVQPAELEDSGVYFCASSRSGGLEQYFGPGTRLTVT.

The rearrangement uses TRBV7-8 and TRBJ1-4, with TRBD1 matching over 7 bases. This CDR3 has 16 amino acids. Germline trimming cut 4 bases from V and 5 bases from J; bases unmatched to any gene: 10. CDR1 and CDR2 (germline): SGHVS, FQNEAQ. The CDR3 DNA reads TGTGCCAGCAGCTCAGGGCCGGGACAGTTAAATGAAAAACTGTTTTTT. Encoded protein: CASSSGPGQLNEKLFF. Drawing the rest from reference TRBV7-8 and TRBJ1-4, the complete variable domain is GAGVSQSPRYKVAKRGQDVALRCDPISGHVSLFWYQQALGQGPEFLTYFQNEAQLDKSGLPSDRFFAERPEGSVSTLKIQRTQQEDSAVYLCASSSGPGQLNEKLFFGSGTQLSVL.

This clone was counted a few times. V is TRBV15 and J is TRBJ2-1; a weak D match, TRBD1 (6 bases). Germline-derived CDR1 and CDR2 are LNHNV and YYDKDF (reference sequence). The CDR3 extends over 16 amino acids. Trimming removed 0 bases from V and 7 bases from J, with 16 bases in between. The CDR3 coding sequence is TGTGCCACCAGCAGAGATCCAGCAGGGGCCCGGAATGAGCAGTTCTTC. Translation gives CATSRDPAGARNEQFF.

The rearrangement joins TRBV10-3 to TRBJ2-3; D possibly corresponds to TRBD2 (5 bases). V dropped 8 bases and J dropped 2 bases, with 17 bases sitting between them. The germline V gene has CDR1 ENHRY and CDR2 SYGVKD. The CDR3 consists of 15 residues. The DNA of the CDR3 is TGTGCCATCGGCAGTAGTCGGGATAACACAGATACGCAGTATTTT. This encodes CAIGSSRDNTDTQYF.

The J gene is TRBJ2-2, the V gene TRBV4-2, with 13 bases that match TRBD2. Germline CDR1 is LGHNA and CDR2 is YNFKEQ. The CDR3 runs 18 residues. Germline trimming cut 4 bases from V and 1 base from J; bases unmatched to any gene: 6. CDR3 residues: CASSRPGLAGRNTGELFF. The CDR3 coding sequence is TGTGCCAGCAGCCGGCCGGGACTAGCGGGGCGGAACACCGGGGAGCTGTTTTTT.

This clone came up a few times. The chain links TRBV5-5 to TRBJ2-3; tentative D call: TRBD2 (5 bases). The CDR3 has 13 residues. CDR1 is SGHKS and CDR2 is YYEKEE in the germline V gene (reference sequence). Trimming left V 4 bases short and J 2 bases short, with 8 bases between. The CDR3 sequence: CASSREYTDTQYF. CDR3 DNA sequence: TGTGCCAGCAGCAGGGAGTACACAGATACGCAGTATTTT.

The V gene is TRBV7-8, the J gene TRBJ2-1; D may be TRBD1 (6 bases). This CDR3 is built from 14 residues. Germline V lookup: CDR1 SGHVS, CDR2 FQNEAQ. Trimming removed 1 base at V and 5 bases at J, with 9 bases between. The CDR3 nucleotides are TGTGCCAGCAGCTTAGGGGGACACAACAATGAGCAGTTCTTC. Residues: CASSLGGHNNEQFF.

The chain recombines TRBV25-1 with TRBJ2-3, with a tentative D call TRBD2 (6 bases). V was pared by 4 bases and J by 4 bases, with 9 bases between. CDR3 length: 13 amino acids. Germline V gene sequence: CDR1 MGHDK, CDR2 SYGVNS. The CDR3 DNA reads TGTGCCAGCAGTGTACCGGGGGCAGATACGCAGTATTTT. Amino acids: CASSVPGADTQYF.

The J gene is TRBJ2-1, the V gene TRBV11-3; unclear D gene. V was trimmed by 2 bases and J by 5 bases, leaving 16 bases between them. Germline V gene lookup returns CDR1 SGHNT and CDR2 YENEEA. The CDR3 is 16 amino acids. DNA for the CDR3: TGTGCCAGCAGCTTACCCCTAGACCCTTTTCACAATGAGCAGTTCTTC. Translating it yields CASSLPLDPFHNEQFF.